This T cell receptor (beta chain) stems from a study of Graves' ophthalmopathy and Graves' hyperthyroidism. This clonotype was picked up many times. Its antigen is not known. Germline CDR1 reads SGHTA; CDR2 reads FQGNSA. The CDR3 extends over 12 amino acids. With V trimmed by 3 bases and J by 9 bases, 4 bases remained unmatched. RNA transcripts were the source from which TCR beta CDR3 regions were amplified. Scientists carried out first-round RT-PCR using HTBI primers and then a second-round multiplex PCR. TCRdb processed the multiplex PCR reads anew with MiXCR; each CDR3 protein has one entry. The repertoire holds approximately 160,000 distinct CDR3 sequences, with 35% to 45% as singletons. Study-wide points: Ophthalmopathy progression was predicted with around 71% sensitivity and about 74% specificity.

Material: peripheral blood. The clonotype was recovered from a man under 40 with Graves' ophthalmopathy. V is TRBV7-2 and J is TRBJ2-5; 7 bases map to TRBD1. Here the CDR3 DNA reads TGTGCCAGCAGCTTCCGGGACAGAGCCCAGTACTTC. This encodes CASSFRDRAQYF.